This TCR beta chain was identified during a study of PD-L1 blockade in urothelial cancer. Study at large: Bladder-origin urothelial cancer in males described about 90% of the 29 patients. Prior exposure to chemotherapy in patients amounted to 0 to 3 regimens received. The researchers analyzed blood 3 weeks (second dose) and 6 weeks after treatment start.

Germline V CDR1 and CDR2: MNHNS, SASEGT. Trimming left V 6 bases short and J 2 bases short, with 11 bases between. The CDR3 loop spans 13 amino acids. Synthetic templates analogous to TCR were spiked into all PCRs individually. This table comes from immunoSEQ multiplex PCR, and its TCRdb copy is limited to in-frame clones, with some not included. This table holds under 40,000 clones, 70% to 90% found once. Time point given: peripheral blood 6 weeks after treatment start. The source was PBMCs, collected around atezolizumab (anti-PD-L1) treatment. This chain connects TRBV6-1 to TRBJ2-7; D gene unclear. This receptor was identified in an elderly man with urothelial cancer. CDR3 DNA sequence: TGTGCCAGCAGCGACACTGGTCCCTACGAGCAGTACTTC. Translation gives CASSDTGPYEQYF.